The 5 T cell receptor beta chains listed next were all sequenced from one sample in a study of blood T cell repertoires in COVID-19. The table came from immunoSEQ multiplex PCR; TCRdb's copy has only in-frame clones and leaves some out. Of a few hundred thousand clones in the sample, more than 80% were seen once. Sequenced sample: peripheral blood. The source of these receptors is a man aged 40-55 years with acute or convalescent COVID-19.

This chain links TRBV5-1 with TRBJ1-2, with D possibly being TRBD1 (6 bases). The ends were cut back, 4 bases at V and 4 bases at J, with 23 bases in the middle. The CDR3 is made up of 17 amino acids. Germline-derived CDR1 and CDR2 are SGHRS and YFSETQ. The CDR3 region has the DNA TGCGCCAGCAGCAGGAACGGACAGACAGCCGACAGCTATGGCTACACCTTC. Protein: CASSRNGQTADSYGYTF.

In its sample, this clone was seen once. CDR3 bases: TGTGCCAGCAGAACAGGGGCTGGCTACACCTTC. Translated: CASRTGAGYTF. The chain is built from TRBV2 and TRBJ1-2, with TRBD1 matching over 7 bases. The J segment lost 7 bases and the V segment lost 6 bases, leaving 2 bases of the junction unmatched. The CDR3 runs 11 residues. CDR1 and CDR2 (germline): SNHLY, FYNNEI.

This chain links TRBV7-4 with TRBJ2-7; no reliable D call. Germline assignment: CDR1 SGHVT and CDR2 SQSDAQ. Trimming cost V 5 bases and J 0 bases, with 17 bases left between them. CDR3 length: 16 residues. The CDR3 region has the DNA TGTGCCAGCAGCCTCCGTCGTCAGGTGAGCTCCTACGAGCAGTACTTC. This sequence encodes CASSLRRQVSSYEQYF.

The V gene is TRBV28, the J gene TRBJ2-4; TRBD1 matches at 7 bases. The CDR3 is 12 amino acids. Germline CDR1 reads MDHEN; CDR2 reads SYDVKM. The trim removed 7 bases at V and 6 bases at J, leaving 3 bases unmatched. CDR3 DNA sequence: TGTGCCAGCAACCAGGGGGTAAACATTCAGTACTTC. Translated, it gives CASNQGVNIQYF. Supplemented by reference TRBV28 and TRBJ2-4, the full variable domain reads DVKVTQSSRYLVKRTGEKVFLECVQDMDHENMFWYRQDPGLGLRLIYFSYDVKMKEKGDIPEGYSVSREKKERFSLILESASTNQTSMYLCASNQGVNIQYFGAGTRLSVL.

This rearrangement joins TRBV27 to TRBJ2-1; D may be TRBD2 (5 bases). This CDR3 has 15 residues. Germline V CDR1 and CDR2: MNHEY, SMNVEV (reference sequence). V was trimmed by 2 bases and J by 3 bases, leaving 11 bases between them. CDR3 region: CASSLAGDDYNEQFF. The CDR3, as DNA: TGTGCCAGCAGTTTAGCGGGTGACGACTACAATGAGCAGTTCTTC.